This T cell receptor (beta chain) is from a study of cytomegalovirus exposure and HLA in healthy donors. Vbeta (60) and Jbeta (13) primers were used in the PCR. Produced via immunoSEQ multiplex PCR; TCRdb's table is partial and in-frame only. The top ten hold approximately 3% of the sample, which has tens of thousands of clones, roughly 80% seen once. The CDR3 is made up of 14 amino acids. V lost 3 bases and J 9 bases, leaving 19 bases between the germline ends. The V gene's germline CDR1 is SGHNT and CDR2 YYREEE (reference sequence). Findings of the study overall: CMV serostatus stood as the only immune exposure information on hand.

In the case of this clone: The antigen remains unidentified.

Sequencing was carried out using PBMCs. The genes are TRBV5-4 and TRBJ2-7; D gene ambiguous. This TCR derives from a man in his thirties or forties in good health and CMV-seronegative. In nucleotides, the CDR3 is TGTGCCAGCAGCTCAATTCATGAGTCGACGGGGCAGTACTTC. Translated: CASSSIHESTGQYF.